This T cell receptor beta chain was obtained from a study of T-cell memory formation after mild COVID-19. MiXCR was run by TCRdb on the 5' RACE reads, yielding one entry per CDR3 protein. The data show around 200,000 distinct CDR3 sequences, over 9% seen once. This CDR3 spans 13 amino acids. Trimming cost V 9 bases and J 4 bases, with 14 bases left between them. CDR1 is MDHEN, CDR2 SYDVKM, per germline. Study results and limitations: Pre-infection memory harbored some responding clones, suggesting cross-reactive memory joined. While clones contracting from day 15 to 85 were balanced between CD4 and CD8, later expanders leaned CD4+. Among CD4+ contracting clones, most were CM and EM, and CD8+ ones EMRA.

On this clonotype itself: Its matching antigen is unknown.

Sequencing was performed on PBMCs or a T cell subset sorted from them (not recorded which). The source of this sequence is a man aged 18 to 35 who had mild COVID-19 (a few samples of this study predate the infection). Cell type and time point are not known. This chain connects TRBV28 to TRBJ2-3, with D perhaps TRBD2 (7 bases). The CDR3 DNA is TGTGCCAGTTCTCGGGGGGCCCCAGATACGCAGTATTTT. Its translation: CASSRGAPDTQYF.